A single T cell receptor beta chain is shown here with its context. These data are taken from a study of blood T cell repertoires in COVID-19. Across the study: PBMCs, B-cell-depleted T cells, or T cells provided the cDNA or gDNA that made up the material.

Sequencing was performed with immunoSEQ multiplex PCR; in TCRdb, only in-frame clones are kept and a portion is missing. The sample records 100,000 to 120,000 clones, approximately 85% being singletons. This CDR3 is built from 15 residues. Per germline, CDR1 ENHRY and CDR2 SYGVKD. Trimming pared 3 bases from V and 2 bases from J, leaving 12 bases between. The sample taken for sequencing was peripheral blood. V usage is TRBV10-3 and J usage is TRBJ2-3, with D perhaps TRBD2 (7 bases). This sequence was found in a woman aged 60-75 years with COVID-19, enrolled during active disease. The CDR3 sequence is CAISDLAGATDTQYF. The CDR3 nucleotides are TGTGCCATCAGTGACCTTGCGGGGGCCACAGATACGCAGTATTTT.